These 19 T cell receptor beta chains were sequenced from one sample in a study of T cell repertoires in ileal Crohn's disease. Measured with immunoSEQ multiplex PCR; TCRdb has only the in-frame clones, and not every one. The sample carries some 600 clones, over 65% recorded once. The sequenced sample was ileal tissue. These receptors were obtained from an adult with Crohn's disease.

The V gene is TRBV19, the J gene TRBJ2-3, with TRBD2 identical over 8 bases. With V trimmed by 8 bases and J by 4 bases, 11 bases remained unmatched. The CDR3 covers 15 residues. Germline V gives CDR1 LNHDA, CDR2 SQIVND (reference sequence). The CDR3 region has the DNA TGTGCCAGTCCTTCTAGCGGGTTTGGGCCAGATACGCAGTATTTT. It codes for CASPSSGFGPDTQYF.

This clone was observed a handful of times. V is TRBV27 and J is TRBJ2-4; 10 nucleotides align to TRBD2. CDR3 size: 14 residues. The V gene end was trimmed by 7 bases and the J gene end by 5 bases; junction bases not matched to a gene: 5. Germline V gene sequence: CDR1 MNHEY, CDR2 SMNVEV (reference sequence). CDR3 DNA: TGTGCCAGCAAACCTAGCGGGGGAGAAAACATTCAGTACTTC. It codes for CASKPSGGENIQYF.

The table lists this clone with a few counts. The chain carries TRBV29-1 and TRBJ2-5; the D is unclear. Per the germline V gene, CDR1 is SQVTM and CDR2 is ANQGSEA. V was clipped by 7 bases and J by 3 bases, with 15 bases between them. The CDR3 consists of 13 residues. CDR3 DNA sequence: TGCAGCGCCCCGGTAGGACGGAAAGAGACCCAGTACTTC. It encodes CSAPVGRKETQYF.

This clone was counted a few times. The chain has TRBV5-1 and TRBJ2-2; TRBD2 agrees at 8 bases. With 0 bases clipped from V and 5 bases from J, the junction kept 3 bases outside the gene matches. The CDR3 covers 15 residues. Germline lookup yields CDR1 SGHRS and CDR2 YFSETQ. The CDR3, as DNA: TGCGCCAGCAGCTTGGTATTAGCGGGGACCGGGGAGCTGTTTTTT. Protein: CASSLVLAGTGELFF.

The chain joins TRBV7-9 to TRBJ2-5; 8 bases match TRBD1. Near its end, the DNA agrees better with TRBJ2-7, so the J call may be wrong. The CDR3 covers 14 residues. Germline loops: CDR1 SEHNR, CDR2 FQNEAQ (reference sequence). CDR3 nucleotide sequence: TGTGCCAGCAGCTCGGACAGGGCAGTCTACGAGCAGTACTTC. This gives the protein CASSSDRAVYEQYF.

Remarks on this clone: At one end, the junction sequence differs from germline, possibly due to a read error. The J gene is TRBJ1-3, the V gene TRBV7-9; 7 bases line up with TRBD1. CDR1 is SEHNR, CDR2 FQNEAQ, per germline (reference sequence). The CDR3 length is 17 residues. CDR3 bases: TGTGCCAGCAGCATAGCTGCTAACAGGGGACCTGGAAACACCATATATTTT. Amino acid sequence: CASSIAANRGPGNTIYF.

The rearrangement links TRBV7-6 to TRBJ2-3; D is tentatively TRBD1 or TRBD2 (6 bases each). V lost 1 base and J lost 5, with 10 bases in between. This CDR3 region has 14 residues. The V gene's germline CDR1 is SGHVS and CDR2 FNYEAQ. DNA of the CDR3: TGTGCCAGCAGCTTAGTTGGGGGGCTAGATACGCAGTATTTT. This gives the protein CASSLVGGLDTQYF.

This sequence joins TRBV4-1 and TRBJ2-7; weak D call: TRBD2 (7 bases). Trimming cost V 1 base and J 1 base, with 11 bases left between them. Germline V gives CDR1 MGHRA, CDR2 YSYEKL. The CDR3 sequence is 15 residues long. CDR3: CASSQGGGLSYEQYF. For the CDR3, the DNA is TGCGCCAGCAGCCAAGGGGGGGGGCTTTCCTACGAGCAGTACTTC.

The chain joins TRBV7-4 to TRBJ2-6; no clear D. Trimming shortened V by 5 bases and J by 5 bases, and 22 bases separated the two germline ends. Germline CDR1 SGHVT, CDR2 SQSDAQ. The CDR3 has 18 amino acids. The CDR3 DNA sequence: TGTGCCAGCAGCGTAGAGTACAGCTCACAAAGTCGGGCCAACGTCCTGACTTTC. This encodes CASSVEYSSQSRANVLTF.

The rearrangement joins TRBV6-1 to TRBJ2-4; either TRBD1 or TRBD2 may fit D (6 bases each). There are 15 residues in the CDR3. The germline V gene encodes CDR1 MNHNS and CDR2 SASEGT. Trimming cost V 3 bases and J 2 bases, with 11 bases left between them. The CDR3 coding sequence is TGTGCCAGCAGTGAGAGAGGGGGGTCCAAAAACATTCAGTACTTC. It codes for CASSERGGSKNIQYF.

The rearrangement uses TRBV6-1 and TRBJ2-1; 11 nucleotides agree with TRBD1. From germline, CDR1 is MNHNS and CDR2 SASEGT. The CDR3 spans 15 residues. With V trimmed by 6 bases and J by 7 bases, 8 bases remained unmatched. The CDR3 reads CASRMDRGQGNEQFF. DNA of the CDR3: TGTGCCAGCAGGATGGACAGGGGGCAGGGAAATGAGCAGTTCTTC.

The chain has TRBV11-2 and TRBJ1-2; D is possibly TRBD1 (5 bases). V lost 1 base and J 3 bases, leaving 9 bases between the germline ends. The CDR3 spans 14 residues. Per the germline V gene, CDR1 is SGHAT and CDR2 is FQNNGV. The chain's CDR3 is CASSLGTGYYGYTF. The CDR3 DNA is TGTGCCAGCAGCTTAGGTACAGGCTACTATGGCTACACCTTC.

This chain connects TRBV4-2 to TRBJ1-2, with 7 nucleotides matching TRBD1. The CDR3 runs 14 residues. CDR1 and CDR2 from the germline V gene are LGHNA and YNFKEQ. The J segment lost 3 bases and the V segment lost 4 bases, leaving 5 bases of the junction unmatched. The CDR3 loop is CASSLGQTDYGYTF. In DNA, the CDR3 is TGTGCCAGCAGCCTGGGACAGACTGACTATGGCTACACCTTC.

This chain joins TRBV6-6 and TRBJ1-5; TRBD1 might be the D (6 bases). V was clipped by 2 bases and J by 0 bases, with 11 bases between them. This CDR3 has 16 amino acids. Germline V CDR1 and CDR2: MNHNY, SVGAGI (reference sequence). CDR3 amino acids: CASSYRQVYSNQPQHF. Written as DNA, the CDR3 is TGTGCCAGCAGTTACCGACAGGTTTATAGCAATCAGCCCCAGCATTTT.

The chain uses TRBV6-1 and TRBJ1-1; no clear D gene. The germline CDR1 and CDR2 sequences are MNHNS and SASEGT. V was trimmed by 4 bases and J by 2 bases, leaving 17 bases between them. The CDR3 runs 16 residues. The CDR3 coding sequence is TGTGCCAGCAGTGCTCACCATTGGTCAGACAACACTGAAGCTTTCTTT. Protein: CASSAHHWSDNTEAFF.

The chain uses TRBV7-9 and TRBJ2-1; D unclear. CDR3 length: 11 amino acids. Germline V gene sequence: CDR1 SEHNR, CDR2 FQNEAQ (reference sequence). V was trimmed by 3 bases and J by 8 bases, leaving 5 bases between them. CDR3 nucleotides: TGTGCCAGCAGCTTCTCTCATGAGCAGTTCTTC. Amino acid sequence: CASSFSHEQFF.

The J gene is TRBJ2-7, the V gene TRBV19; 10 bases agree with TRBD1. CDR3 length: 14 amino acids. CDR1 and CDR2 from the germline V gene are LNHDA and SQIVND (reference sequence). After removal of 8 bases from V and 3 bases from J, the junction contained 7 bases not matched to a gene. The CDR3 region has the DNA TGTGCCAGTTCCGGGACAGGGGAGTTCTACGAGCAGTACTTC. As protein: CASSGTGEFYEQYF.

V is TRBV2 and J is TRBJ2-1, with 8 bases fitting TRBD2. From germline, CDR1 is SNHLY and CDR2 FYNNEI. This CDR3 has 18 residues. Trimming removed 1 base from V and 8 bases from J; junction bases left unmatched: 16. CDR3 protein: CASSEDWSGGPKGYEQFF. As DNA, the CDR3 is TGTGCCAGCAGTGAAGATTGGTCGGGAGGGCCGAAGGGTTATGAGCAGTTCTTC. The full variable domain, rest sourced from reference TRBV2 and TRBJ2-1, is EPEVTQTPSHQVTQMGQEVILRCVPISNHLYFYWYRQILGQKVEFLVSFYNNEISEKSEIFDDQFSVERPDGSNFTLKIRSTKLEDSAMYFCASSEDWSGGPKGYEQFFGPGTRLTVL.

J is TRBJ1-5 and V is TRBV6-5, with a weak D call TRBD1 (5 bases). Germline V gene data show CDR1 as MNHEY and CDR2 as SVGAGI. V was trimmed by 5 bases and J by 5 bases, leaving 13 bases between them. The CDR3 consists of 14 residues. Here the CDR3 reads CASSRVKGDQPQHF. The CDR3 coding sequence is TGTGCCAGCAGTCGAGTTAAAGGGGATCAGCCCCAGCATTTT.